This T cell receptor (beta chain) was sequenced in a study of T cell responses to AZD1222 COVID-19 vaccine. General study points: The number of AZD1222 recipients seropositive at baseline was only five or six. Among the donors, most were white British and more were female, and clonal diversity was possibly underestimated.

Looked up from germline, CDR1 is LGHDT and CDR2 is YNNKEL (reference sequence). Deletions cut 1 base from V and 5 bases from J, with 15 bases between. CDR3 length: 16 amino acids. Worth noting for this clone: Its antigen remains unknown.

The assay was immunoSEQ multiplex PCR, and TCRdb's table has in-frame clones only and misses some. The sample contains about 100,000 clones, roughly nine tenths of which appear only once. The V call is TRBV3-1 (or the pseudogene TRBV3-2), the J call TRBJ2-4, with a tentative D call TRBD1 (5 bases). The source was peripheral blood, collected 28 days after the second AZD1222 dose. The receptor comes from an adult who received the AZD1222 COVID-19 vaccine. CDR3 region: CASSQGPKGWENIQYF. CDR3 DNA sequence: TGTGCCAGCAGCCAAGGTCCCAAGGGGTGGGAAAACATTCAGTACTTC.